This T cell receptor beta chain emerged from a study of regulatory T cells in long-lasting Graves disease. Points from the study as a whole: Among samples with persistent disease, TRBV28, TRBJ1-2 and TRBJ2-5 were favored.

Libraries of TCR beta came from iRepertoire HTBI primers plus Arm-PCR of CDR3 regions. Using its own MiXCR run on the multiplex PCR reads, TCRdb lists one record per CDR3 protein. The sample holds about 460,000 distinct CDR3 sequences, approximately 14% seen once. Time point meaning: newly diagnosed GD, antithyroid drugs for less than 3 months. PBMC RNA served as the TCR library source. The authors drew approximately 9 milliliters of peripheral blood into EDTA tubes. This clonotype was seen at least ten times. What it binds is unknown. This CDR3 has 14 amino acids. The V end lost 3 bases, the J end lost 9 bases, and 15 bases lay between the germline ends. The data also belong to a second study, concerning T cells in Graves' hyperthyroidism and ophthalmopathy. From that study: The model predicted ophthalmopathy a median roughly six months before onset.

The receptor was derived from a woman between 45 and 65 years old with Graves disease. J is TRBJ2-1 and V is TRBV12-3 or TRBV12-4, with D perhaps assigned TRBD1 or TRBD2 (7 bases each). The material was peripheral blood mononuclear cells (PBMCs), obtained at new diagnosis, from a patient treated with antithyroid drugs. CDR3 sequence reads: CASSFVTGEGEQFF. The CDR3, as DNA: TGTGCCAGCAGTTTCGTCACAGGGGAGGGTGAGCAGTTCTTC.